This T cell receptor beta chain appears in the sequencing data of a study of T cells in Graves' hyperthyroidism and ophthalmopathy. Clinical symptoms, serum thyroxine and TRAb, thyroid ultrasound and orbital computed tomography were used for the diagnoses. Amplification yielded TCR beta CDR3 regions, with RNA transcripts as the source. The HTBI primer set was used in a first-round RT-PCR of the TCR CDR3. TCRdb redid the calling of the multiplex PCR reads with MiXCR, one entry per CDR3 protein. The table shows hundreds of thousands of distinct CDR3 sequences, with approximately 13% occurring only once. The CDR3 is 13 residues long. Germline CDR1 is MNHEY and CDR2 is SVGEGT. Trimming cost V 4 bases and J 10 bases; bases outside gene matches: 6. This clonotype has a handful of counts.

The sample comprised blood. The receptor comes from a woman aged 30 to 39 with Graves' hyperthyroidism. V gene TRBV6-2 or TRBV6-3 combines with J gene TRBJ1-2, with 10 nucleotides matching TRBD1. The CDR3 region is CASSSRDRGYYTF. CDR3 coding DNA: TGTGCCAGCAGTTCCCGGGACAGGGGTTACTACACCTTC.